This paragraph reports one T cell receptor (beta chain). This sample is drawn from a study of technical replicates of blood from a few donors. Profiled with immunoSEQ multiplex PCR; TCRdb holds only in-frame clones, not every one. The sample shows 60,000 to 65,000 clones, around 88% of them seen only once. CDR3 size: 14 residues. Germline CDR1 is SGHTA and CDR2 is FQGNSA. The V segment lost 6 bases and the J segment 1 base; nucleotides outside the gene matches: 3. The chain couples TRBV7-2 to TRBJ2-5; 9 bases line up with TRBD2. Sequencing was carried out using PBMCs. The sequence came from a human donor in good health. Some clones in this sample may be carry-over from other donors' samples. Here the CDR3 reads CASRQTSGQETQYF. In DNA, the CDR3 is TGTGCCAGCAGACAGACTAGCGGCCAAGAGACCCAGTACTTC.